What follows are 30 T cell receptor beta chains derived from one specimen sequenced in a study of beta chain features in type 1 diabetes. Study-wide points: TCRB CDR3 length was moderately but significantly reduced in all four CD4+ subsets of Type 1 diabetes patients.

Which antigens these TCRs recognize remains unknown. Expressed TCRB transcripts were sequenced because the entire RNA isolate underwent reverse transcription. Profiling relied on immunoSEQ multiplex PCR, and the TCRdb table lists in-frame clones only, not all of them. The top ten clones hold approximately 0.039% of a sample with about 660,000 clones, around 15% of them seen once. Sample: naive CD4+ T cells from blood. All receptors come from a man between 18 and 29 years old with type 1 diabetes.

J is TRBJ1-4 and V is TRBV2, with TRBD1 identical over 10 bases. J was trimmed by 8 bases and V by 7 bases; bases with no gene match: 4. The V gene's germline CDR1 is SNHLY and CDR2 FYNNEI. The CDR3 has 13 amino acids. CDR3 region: CASNGDRGEKLFF. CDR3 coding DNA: TGTGCCAGCAACGGGGACAGGGGCGAAAAACTGTTTTTT.

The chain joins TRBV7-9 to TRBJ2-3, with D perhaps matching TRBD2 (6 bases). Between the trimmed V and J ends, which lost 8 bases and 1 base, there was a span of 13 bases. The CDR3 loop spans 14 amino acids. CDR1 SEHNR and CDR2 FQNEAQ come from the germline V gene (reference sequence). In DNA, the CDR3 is TGTGCCAGCCCCAGGGAGGAGCGCACAGATACGCAGTATTTT. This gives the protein CASPREERTDTQYF.

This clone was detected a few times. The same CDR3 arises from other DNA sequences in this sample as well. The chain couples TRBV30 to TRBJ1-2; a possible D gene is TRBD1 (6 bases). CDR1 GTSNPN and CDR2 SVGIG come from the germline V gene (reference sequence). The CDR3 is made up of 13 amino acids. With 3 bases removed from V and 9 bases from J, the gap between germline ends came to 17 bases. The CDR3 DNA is TGTGCCTGGAGCATTCGGGTTCAGGGGAGCTACACCTTC. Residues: CAWSIRVQGSYTF.

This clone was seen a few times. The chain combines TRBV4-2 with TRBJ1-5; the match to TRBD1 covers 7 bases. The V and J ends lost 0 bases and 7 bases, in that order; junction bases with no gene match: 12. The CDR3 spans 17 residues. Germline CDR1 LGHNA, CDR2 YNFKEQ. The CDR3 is CASSQDWRGRLDQPQHF. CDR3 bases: TGTGCCAGCAGCCAAGATTGGAGGGGGCGGCTCGACCAGCCCCAGCATTTT.

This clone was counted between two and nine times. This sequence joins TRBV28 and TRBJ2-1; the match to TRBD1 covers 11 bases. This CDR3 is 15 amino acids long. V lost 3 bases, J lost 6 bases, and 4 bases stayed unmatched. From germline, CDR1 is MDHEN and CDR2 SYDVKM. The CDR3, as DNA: TGTGCCAGCAGTTTGATCGGGACAGGGGGCAATGAGCAGTTCTTC. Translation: CASSLIGTGGNEQFF.

The CDR3 sequence: CASSLTGGTETQYF. CDR3 sequence (DNA): TGTGCCAGCAGCTTAACCGGGGGGACGGAGACCCAGTACTTC. The chain is built from TRBV7-3 and TRBJ2-5; 7 bases are a match to TRBD2. With 0 bases clipped from V and 5 bases from J, the junction kept 3 bases outside the gene matches. The CDR3 is made up of 14 amino acids. The V gene's germline CDR1 is SGHTA and CDR2 FQGTGA.

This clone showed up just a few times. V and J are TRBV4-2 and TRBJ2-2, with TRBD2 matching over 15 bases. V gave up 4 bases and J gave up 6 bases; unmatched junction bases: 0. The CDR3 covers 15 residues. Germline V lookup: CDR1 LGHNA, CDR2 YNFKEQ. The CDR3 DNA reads TGTGCCAGCAGCCGGACTAGCGGGGGGGCCGGGGAGCTGTTTTTT. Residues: CASSRTSGGAGELFF.

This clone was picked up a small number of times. The CDR3 nucleotides are TGCGCCAGCAGCCCGGAGGGCAGGGTCACTGAAGCTTTCTTT. The encoded protein is CASSPEGRVTEAFF. This chain links TRBV4-3 with TRBJ1-1, with D possibly matching TRBD1 (5 bases). Germline V gene data show CDR1 as LGHNA and CDR2 as YSLEER. The V and J ends lost 4 bases and 4 bases respectively, with 13 bases between them. The CDR3 totals 14 residues.

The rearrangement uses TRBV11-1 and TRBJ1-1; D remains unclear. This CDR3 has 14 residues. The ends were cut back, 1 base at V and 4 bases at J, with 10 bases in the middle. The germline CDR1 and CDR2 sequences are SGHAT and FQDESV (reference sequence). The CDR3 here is CASSLVRARTEAFF. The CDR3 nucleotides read TGTGCCAGCAGCTTAGTACGGGCCCGCACTGAAGCTTTCTTT.

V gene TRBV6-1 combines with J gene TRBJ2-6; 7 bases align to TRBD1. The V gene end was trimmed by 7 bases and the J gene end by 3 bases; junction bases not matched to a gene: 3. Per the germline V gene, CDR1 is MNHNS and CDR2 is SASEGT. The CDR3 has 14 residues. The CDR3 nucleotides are TGTGCCAGCAATACAGGGGATGGGGCCAACGTCCTGACTTTC. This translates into CASNTGDGANVLTF.

CDR3 nucleotides: TGTGCCAGCTCACCCACAGGGGATGCTGGCTACACCTTC. Protein: CASSPTGDAGYTF. The chain links TRBV18 to TRBJ1-2, with 7 bases fitting TRBD1. This CDR3 is 13 amino acids long. Germline assignment: CDR1 KGHSH and CDR2 LQKENI. Trimming removed 3 bases from V and 7 bases from J; junction bases left unmatched: 5.

The CDR3 sequence is CASSRSGTGGYQETQYF. DNA for the CDR3: TGCGCCAGCAGCCGTTCCGGGACAGGTGGTTACCAAGAGACCCAGTACTTC. The chain has TRBV4-1 and TRBJ2-5; 8 bases agree with TRBD1. This CDR3 is 17 amino acids long. V shed 4 bases and J 0 bases; nucleotides not matched to a gene: 10. Germline CDR1 MGHRA, CDR2 YSYEKL.

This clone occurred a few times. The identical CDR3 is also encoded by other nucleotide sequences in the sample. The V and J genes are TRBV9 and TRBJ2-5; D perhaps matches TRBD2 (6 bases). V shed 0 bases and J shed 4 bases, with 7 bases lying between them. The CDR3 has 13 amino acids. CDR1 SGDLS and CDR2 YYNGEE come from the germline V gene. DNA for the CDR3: TGTGCCAGCAGCGTAGACGGGAGAGAGACCCAGTACTTC. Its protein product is CASSVDGRETQYF.

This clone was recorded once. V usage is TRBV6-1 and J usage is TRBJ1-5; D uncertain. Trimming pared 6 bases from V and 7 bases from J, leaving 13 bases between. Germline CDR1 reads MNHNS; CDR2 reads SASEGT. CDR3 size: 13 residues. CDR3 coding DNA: TGTGCCAGCAGGTTCGGGTTCGAGCAGCCCCAGCATTTT. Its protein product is CASRFGFEQPQHF.

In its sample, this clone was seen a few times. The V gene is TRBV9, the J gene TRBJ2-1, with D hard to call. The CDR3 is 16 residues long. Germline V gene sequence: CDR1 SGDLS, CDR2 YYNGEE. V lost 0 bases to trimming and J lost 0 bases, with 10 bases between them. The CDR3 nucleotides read TGTGCCAGCAGCGTAGTGGCAGCCGCCTCCTACAATGAGCAGTTCTTC. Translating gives CASSVVAAASYNEQFF.

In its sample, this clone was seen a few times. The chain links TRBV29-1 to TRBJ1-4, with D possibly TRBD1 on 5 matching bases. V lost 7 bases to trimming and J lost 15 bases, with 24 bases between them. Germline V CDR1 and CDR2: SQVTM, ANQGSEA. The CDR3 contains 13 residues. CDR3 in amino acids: CSARSGAKVKMFF. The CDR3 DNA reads TGCAGCGCCAGATCCGGGGCCAAGGTGAAGATGTTTTTT.

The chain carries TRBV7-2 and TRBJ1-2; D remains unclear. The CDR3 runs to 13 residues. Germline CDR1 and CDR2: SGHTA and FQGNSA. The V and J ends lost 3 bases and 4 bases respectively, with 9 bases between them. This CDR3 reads CASSLERAYGYTF. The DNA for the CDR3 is TGTGCCAGCAGCTTGGAAAGGGCCTATGGCTACACCTTC.

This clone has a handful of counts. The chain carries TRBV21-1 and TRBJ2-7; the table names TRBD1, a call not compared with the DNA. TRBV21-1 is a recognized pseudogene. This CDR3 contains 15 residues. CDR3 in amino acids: CASSKGVRGSYEQYF. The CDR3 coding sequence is TGTGCCAGCAGCAAAGGCGTTAGGGGATCTTACGAGCAGTACTTC.

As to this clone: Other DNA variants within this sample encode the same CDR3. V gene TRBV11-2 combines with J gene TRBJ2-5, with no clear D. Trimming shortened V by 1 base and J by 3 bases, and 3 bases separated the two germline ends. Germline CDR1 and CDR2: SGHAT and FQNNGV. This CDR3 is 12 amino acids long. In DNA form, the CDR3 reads TGTGCCAGCAGCTTAGTTGAAGAGACCCAGTACTTC. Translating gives CASSLVEETQYF.

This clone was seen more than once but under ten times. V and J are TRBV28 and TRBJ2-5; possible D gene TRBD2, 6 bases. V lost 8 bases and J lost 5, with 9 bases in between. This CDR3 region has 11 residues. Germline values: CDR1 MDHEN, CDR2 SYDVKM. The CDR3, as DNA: TGTGCCAGCGGGGGGTTTGAGACCCAGTACTTC. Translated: CASGGFETQYF.

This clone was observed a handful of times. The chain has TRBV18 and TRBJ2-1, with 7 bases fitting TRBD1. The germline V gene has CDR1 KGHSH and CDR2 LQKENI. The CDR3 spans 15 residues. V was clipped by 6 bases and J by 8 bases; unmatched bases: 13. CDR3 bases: TGTGCCAGCTCCCAAACCCCGGGACAGCCGGATGAGCAGTTCTTC. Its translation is CASSQTPGQPDEQFF.

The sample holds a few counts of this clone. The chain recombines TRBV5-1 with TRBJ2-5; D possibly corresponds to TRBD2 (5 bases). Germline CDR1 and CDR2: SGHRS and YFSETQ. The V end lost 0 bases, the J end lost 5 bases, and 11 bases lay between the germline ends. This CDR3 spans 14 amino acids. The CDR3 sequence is CASSLGTQRETQYF. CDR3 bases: TGCGCCAGCAGCTTGGGGACCCAGCGGGAGACCCAGTACTTC.

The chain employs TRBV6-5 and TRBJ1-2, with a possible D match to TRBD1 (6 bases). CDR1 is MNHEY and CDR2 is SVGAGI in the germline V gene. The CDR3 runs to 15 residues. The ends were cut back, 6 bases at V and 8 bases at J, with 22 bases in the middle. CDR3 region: CASRRQQGQGWGYTF. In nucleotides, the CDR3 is TGTGCCAGCAGGCGCCAACAGGGCCAAGGCTGGGGCTACACCTTC.

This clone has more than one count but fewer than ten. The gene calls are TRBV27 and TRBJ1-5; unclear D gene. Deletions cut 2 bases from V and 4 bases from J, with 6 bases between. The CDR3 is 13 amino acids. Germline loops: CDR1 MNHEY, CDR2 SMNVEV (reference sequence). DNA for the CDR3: TGTGCCAGCAGTTTACAGGAAAATCAGCCCCAGCATTTT. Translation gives CASSLQENQPQHF.

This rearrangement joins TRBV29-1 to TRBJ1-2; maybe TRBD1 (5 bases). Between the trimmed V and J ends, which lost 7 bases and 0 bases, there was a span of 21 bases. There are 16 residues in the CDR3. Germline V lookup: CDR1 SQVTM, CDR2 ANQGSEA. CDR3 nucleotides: TGCAGCGAGCTCAATCCCGCGGGGGGGACTAACTATGGCTACACCTTC. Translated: CSELNPAGGTNYGYTF. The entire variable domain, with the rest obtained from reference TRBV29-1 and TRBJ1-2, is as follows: SAVISQKPSRDICQRGTSLTIQCQVDSQVTMMFWYRQQPGQSLTLIATANQGSEATYESGFVIDKFPISRPNLTFSTLTVSNMSPEDSSIYLCSELNPAGGTNYGYTFGSGTRLTVV.

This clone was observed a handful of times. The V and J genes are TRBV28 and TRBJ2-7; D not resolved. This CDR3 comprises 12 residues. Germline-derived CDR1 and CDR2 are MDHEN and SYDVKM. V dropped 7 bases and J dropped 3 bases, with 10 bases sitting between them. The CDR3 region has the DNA TGTGCCAGCACTCTGGCTGGCTACGAGCAGTACTTC. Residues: CASTLAGYEQYF.

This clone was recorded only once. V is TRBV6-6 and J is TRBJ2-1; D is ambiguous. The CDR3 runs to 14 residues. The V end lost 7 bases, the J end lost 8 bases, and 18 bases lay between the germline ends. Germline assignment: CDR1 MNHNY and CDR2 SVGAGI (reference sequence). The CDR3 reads CASTYRASHHEQFF. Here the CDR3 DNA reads TGTGCCAGCACCTACCGGGCTAGTCACCATGAGCAGTTCTTC.

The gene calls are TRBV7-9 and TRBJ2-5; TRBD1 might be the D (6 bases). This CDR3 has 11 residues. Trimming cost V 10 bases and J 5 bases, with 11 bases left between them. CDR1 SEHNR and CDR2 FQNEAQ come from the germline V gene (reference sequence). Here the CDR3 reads CAMNRDETQYF. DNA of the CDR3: TGTGCCATGAACAGGGACGAGACCCAGTACTTC. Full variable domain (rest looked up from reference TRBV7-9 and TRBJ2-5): DTGVSQNPRHKITKRGQNVTFRCDPISEHNRLYWYRQTLGQGPEFLTYFQNEAQLEKSRLLSDRFSAERPKGSFSTLEIQRTEQGDSAMYLCAMNRDETQYFGPGTRLLVL.

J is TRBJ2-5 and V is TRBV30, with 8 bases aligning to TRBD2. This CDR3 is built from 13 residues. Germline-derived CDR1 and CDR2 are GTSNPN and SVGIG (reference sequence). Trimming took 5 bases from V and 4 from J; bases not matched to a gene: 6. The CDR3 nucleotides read TGTGCCTGGCGGGGGGGGATGAGAGAGACCCAGTACTTC. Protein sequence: CAWRGGMRETQYF.

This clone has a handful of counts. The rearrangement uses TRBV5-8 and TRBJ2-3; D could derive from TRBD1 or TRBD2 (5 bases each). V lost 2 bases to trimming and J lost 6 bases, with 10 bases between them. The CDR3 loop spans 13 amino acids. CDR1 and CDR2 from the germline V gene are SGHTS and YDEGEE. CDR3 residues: CASSFRGSDTQYF. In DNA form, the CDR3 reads TGTGCCAGCAGCTTCCGGGGCTCGGATACGCAGTATTTT.